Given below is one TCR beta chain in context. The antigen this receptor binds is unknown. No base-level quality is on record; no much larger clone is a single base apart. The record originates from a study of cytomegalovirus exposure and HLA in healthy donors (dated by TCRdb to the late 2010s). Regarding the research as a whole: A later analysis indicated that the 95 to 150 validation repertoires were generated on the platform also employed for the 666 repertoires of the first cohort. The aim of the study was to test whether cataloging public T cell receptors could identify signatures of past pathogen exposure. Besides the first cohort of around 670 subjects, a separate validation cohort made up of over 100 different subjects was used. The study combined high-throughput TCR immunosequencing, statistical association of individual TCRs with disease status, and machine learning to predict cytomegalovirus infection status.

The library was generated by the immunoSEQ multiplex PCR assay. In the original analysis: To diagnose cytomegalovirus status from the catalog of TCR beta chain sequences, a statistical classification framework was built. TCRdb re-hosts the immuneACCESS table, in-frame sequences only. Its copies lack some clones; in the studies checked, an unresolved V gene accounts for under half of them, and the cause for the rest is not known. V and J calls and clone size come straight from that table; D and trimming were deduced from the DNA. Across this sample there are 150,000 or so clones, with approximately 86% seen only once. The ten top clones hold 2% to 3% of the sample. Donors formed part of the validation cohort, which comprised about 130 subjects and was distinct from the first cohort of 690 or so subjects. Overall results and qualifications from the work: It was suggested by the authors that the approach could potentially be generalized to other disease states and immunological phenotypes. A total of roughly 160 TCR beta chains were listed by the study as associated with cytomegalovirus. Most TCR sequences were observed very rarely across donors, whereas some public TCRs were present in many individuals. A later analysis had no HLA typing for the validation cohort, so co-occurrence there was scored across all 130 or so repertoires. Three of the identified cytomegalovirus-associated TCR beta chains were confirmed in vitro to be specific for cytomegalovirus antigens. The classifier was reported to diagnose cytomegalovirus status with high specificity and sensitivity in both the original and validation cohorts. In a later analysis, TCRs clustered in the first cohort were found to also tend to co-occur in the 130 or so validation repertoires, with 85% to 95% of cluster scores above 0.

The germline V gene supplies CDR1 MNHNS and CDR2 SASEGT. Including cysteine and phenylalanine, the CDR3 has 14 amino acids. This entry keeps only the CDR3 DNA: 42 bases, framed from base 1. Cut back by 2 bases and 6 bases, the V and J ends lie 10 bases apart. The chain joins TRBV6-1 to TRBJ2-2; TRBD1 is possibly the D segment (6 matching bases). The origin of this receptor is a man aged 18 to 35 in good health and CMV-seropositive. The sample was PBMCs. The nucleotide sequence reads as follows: TGTGCCAGCAGTGAAATGACAGGTTCCGGGGAGCTGTTTTTT. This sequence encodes CASSEMTGSGELFF.